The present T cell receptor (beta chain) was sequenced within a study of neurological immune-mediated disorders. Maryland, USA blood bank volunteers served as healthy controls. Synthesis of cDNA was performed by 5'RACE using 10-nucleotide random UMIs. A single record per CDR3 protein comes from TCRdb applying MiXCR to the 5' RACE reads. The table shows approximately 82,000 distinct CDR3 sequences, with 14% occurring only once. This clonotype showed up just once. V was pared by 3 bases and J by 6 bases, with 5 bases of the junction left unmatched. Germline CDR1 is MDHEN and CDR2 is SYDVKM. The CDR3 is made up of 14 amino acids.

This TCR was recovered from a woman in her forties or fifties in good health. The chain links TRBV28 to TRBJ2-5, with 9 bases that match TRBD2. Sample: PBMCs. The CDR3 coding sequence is TGTGCCAGCAGTTTGGCGGGGGGGGGAAAGACCCAGTACTTC. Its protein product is CASSLAGGGKTQYF.